This T cell receptor (beta chain) stems from a study of T cells in localized non-small cell lung cancer. Study-level points and caveats: A raised T cell density in blood coincided with lengthier overall survival.

Here immunoSEQ multiplex PCR was the method, and the copy in TCRdb shows in-frame clones only, minus some. The data hold more than 70,000 clones, with roughly 81% observed a single time. V was pared by 4 bases and J by 3 bases, with 14 bases of the junction left unmatched. The CDR3 loop spans 19 amino acids. From germline, CDR1 is SGHAT and CDR2 FQDESV (reference sequence). As concerns this clone: The antigen is not known.

The clonotype comes from a man aged 40-75 years with stage I lung adenocarcinoma. The V call is TRBV11-1, the J call TRBJ2-5; 13 bases are a match to TRBD2. Sequenced material: peripheral blood, taken before any cancer treatment. The CDR3 reads CASSSGLAGWGSGEETQYF. The CDR3 bases are TGTGCCAGCAGCTCGGGACTAGCGGGATGGGGGTCTGGAGAAGAGACCCAGTACTTC.